A single sample is the source of the 2 T cell receptor beta chains below, sequenced in a study of tumor-infiltrating lymphocytes in primary liver carcinoma. A constant-region primer served to make TCR beta cDNA from roughly 500 ng total RNA. Slightly modified ARM-PCR with three nested multiplex PCR rounds yielded TCR beta libraries. Primers for the first two PCR rounds were TRBV1-TRBV30 forward primers and a C-beta reverse primer (roughly 10 cycles per round). TCRdb independently ran MiXCR on the multiplex PCR reads; one entry per CDR3 protein. The sample holds more than 85,000 distinct CDR3 sequences; 82% are singletons and the top ten take approximately 21%. DNA and RNA were both co-extracted from about 19-30 mg of bulk tissue that had not been sorted. The sample taken for sequencing was liver tumor tissue from sampling region 3. Subset in this sample: tumor region T3, left-lateral pole. The source is a middle-aged man with primary liver carcinoma and hepatitis B virus infection.

In regard to this clonotype: The conserved phenylalanine or tryptophan is not found at the CDR3 terminus, so this likely reflects a read error. The gene calls are TRBV4-1 and TRBJ2-1, with no clear D. Germline loops: CDR1 MGHRA, CDR2 YSYEKL. This CDR3 spans 14 amino acids. V dropped 1 base and J dropped 9 bases, with 13 bases sitting between them. CDR3 loop: CASSQAGLASEQFL. For the CDR3, the DNA is TGCGCCAGCAGCCAAGCGGGTTTAGCAAGTGAGCAGTTCTTA.

In this sample, this clonotype turned up once. The rearrangement joins TRBV11-1 to TRBJ2-1, with D possibly matching TRBD1 (5 bases). The CDR3 contains 12 residues. Germline V CDR1 and CDR2: SGHAT, FQDESV (reference sequence). Trimming cost V 5 bases and J 8 bases, with 10 bases left between them. CDR3 DNA: TGTGCCAGCAGCCCCGACAGATATGAGCAGTTCTTC. This codes for CASSPDRYEQFF.